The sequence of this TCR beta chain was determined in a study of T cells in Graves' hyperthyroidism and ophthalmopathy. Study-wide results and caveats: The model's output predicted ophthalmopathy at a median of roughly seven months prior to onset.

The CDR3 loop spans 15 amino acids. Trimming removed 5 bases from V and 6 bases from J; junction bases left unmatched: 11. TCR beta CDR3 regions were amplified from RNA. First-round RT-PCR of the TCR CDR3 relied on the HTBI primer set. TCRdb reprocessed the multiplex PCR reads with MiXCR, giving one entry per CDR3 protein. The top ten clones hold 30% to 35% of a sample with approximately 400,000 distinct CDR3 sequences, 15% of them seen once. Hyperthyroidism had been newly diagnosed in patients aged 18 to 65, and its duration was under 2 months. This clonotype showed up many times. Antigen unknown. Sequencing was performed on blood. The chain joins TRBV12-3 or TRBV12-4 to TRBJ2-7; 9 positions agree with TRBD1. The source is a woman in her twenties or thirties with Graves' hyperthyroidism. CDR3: CASSVDRGVFREQYF. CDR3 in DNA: TGTGCCAGCAGTGTGGACAGGGGAGTCTTTCGCGAGCAGTACTTC.